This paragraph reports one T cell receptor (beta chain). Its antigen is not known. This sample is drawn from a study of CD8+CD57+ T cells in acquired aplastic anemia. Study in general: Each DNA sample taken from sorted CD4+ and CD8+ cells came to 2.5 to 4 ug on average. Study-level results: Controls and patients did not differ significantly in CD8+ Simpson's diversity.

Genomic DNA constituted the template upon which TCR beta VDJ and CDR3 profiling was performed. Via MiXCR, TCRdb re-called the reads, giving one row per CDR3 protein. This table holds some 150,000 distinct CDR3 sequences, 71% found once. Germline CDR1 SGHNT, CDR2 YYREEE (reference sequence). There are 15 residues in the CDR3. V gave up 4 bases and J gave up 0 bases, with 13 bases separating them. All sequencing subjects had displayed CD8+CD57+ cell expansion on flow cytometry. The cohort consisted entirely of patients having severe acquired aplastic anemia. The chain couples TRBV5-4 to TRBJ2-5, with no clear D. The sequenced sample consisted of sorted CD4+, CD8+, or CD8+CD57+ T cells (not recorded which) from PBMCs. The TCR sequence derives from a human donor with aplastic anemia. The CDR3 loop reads CASSTETLYQETQYF. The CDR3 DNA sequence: TGTGCCAGCAGCACTGAGACACTGTACCAAGAGACCCAGTACTTC.